Shown below are 11 T cell receptor beta chains from a single sample sequenced in a study of Ad26.COV2.S vaccination and SARS-CoV-2 variants. Assay: immunoSEQ multiplex PCR; the TCRdb copy retains only in-frame clones and omits some. The sample records some 370,000 clones, about 80% being singletons. The treatment is: around 19 received Ad26.COV2.S at low or high dose, single or two shots; roughly five received placebo; per-sample allocation not given. It was on day 63 after the first vaccine or placebo injection that samples were taken. Sequenced here: peripheral blood, sampled in a trial of Ad26.COV2.S vaccine versus placebo. The source is a person between 18 and 60 years old who received the Ad26.COV2.S COVID-19 vaccine or a placebo.

The chain combines TRBV12-3 or TRBV12-4 with TRBJ2-7; 10 nucleotides match TRBD2. V trimming: 4 bases; J trimming: 7 bases; junction bases outside the gene matches: 4. The CDR3 consists of 13 residues. Written as DNA, the CDR3 is TGTGCCAGCAGTTCGGGACTAGCGAGAGAGCAGTACTTC. Translating it yields CASSSGLAREQYF.

The chain uses TRBV27 and TRBJ2-5; 7 bases line up with TRBD2. The CDR3 totals 15 residues. With V trimmed by 3 bases and J by 4 bases, 8 bases remained unmatched. The germline V gene has CDR1 MNHEY and CDR2 SMNVEV (reference sequence). For the CDR3, the DNA is TGTGCCAGCAGTTTTAGTCCGGCGGGGGTAGAGACCCAGTACTTC. As protein: CASSFSPAGVETQYF.

The chain employs TRBV11-2 and TRBJ1-6, with D hard to call. V lost 5 bases and J 8 bases, leaving 10 bases between the germline ends. This CDR3 region has 13 residues. Germline V gene lookup returns CDR1 SGHAT and CDR2 FQNNGV. The CDR3 DNA reads TGTGCCAGCAGCGAAAATGGGCATTCACCCCTCCACTTT. This encodes CASSENGHSPLHF.

The V and J genes are TRBV6-4 and TRBJ2-1; D ambiguous. V was shortened by 2 bases and J by 7 bases, with 15 bases between the two germline ends. Germline V CDR1 and CDR2: MRHNA, SNTAGT. The CDR3 covers 15 residues. This CDR3 is CASSDVAGERNEQFF. As DNA, the CDR3 is TGTGCCAGCAGTGACGTGGCAGGAGAAAGGAATGAGCAGTTCTTC.

The CDR3 protein is CASRLHIKAYEQYF. DNA for the CDR3: TGTGCCAGTAGGTTGCATATAAAGGCCTACGAGCAGTACTTC. The chain uses TRBV19 and TRBJ2-7; D not certain. The CDR3 contains 14 residues. Germline V gives CDR1 LNHDA, CDR2 SQIVND (reference sequence). V was clipped by 6 bases and J by 2 bases, with 14 bases between them.

This sequence joins TRBV6-5 and TRBJ1-1, with TRBD1 identical over 9 bases. The trim removed 6 bases at V and 4 bases at J, leaving 9 bases unmatched. CDR1 MNHEY and CDR2 SVGAGI come from the germline V gene. This CDR3 region has 15 residues. The CDR3 reads CASRTQGAQGTEAFF. The DNA for the CDR3 is TGTGCCAGCAGGACACAGGGGGCGCAGGGCACTGAAGCTTTCTTT.

The rearrangement joins TRBV3-1 (or the pseudogene TRBV3-2) to TRBJ2-2, with no clear D. The germline gives CDR1 LGHDT, CDR2 YNNKEL (reference sequence). V was shortened by 3 bases and J by 4 bases, with 3 bases between the two germline ends. The CDR3 runs 12 residues. The CDR3 protein is CASSHFTGELFF. In DNA, the CDR3 is TGTGCCAGCAGCCATTTCACCGGGGAGCTGTTTTTT.

The chain carries TRBV9 and TRBJ1-5, with D unresolved. Trimming cost V 0 bases and J 4 bases, with 8 bases left between them. The CDR3 spans 14 residues. In germline, CDR1 is SGDLS, CDR2 YYNGEE. CDR3 DNA: TGTGCCAGCAGCGTAGAGCCCATGAATCAGCCCCAGCATTTT. This gives the protein CASSVEPMNQPQHF.

J is TRBJ2-3 and V is TRBV4-3, with 15 bases matching TRBD2. The CDR3 covers 18 residues. Looked up from germline, CDR1 is LGHNA and CDR2 is YSLEER. Germline trimming cut 1 base from V and 5 bases from J; bases unmatched to any gene: 7. Here the CDR3 DNA reads TGCGCCAGCAGCCAAGGTTGGACTAGCGGGGGGGCCGTAGATACGCAGTATTTT. It is translated as CASSQGWTSGGAVDTQYF.

The chain links TRBV5-1 to TRBJ2-1; D perhaps matches TRBD2 (6 bases). V was trimmed by 2 bases and J by 6 bases, leaving 6 bases between them. Germline assignment: CDR1 SGHRS and CDR2 YFSETQ. The CDR3 runs 12 residues. The CDR3 nucleotides read TGCGCCAGCAGCTTACTAGCCAATGAGCAGTTCTTC. It yields the protein CASSLLANEQFF.

This sequence joins TRBV10-3 and TRBJ1-5; no clear D. Trimming took 2 bases from V and 9 from J, leaving 17 bases between them. CDR1 is ENHRY, CDR2 SYGVKD, per germline. The CDR3 spans 15 residues. CDR3 protein: CAISEPQWAMAPQHF. DNA for the CDR3: TGTGCCATCAGTGAGCCTCAGTGGGCAATGGCGCCCCAGCATTTT.